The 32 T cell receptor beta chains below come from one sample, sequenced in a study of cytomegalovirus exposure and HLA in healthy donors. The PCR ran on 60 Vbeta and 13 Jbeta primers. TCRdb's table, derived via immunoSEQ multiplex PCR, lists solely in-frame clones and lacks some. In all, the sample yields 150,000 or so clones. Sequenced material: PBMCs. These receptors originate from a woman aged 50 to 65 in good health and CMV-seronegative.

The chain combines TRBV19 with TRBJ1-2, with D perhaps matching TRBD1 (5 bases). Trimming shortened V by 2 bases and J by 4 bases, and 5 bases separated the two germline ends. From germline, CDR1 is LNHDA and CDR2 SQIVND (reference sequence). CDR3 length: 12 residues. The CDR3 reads CASSITGYGYTF. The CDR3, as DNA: TGTGCCAGTAGTATAACAGGCTATGGCTACACCTTC.

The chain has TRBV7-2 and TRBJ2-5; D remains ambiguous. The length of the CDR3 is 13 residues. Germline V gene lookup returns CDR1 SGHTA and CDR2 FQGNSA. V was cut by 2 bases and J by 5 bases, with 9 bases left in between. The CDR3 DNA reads TGTGCCAGCAGCTTACGCACCCAGGAGACCCAGTACTTC. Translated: CASSLRTQETQYF.

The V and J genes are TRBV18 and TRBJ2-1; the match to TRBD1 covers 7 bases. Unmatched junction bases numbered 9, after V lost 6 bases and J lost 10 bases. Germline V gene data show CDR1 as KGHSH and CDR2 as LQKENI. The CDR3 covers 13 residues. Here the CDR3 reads CASSGTGAREQFF. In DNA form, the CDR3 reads TGTGCCAGCTCCGGCACAGGGGCTAGGGAGCAGTTCTTC.

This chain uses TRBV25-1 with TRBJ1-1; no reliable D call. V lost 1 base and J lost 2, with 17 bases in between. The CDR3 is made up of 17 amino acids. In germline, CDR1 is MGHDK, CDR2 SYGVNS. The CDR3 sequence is CASSESVGKRVNTEAFF. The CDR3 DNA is TGTGCCAGCAGTGAATCAGTAGGTAAGAGGGTAAACACTGAAGCTTTCTTT.

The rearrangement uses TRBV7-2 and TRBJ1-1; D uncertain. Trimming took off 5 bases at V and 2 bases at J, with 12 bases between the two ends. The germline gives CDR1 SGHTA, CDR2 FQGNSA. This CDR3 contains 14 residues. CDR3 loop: CASSPRNINTEAFF. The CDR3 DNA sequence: TGTGCCAGCAGCCCGAGGAACATTAACACTGAAGCTTTCTTT.

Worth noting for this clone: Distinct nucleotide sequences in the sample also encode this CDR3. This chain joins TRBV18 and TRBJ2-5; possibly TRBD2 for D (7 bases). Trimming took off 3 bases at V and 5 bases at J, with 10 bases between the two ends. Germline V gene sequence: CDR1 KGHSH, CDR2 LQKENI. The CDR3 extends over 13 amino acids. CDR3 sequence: CASSPGGGETQYF. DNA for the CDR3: TGTGCCAGCTCACCGGGAGGGGGGGAGACCCAGTACTTC.

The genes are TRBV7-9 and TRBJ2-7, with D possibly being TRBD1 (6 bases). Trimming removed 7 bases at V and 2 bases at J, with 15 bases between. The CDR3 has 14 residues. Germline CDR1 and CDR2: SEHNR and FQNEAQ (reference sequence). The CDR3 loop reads CASIRTAAAYEQYF. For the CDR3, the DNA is TGTGCCAGCATCCGGACAGCGGCCGCCTACGAGCAGTACTTC.

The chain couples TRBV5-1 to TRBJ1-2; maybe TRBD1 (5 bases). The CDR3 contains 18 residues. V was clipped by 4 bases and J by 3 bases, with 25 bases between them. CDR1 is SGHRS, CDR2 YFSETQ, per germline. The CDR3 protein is CASSPPSVRQSGDYGYTF. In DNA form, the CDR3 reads TGCGCCAGCAGCCCTCCCTCGGTGAGACAGTCTGGGGACTATGGCTACACCTTC.

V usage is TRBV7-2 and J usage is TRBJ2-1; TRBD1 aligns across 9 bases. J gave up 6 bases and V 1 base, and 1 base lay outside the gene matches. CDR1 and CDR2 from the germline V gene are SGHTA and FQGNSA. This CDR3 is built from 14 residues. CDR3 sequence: CASSLEGQGNEQFF. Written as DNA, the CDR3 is TGTGCCAGCAGCTTAGAGGGACAGGGCAATGAGCAGTTCTTC.

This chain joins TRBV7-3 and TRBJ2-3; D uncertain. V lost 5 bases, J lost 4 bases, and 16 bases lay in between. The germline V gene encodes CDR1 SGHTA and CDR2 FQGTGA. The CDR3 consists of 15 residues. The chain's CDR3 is CASSILGSSSDTQYF. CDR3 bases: TGTGCCAGCAGCATCCTCGGGTCGTCGTCAGATACGCAGTATTTT.

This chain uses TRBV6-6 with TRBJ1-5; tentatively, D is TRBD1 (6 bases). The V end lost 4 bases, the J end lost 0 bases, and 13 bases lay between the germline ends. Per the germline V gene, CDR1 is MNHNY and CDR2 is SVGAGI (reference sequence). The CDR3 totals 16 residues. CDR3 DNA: TGTGCCAGCAGTTCAAAGGGGGGGAATAGCAATCAGCCCCAGCATTTT. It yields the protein CASSSKGGNSNQPQHF.

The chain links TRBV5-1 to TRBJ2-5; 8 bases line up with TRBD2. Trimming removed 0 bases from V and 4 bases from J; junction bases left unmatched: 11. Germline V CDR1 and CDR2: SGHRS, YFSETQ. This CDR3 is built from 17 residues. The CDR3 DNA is TGCGCCAGCAGCTTGGGAATAGGTAGCGGGACCCCAGAGACCCAGTACTTC. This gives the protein CASSLGIGSGTPETQYF.

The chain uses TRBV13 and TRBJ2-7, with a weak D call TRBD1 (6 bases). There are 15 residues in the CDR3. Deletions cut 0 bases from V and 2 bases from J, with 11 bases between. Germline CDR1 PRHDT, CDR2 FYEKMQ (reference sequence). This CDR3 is CASSLGRTATYEQYF. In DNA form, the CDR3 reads TGTGCCAGCAGCTTAGGCCGGACAGCAACCTACGAGCAGTACTTC. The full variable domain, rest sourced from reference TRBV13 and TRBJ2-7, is AAGVIQSPRHLIKEKRETATLKCYPIPRHDTVYWYQQGPGQDPQFLISFYEKMQSDKGSIPDRFSAQQFSDYHSELNMSSLELGDSALYFCASSLGRTATYEQYFGPGTRLTVT.

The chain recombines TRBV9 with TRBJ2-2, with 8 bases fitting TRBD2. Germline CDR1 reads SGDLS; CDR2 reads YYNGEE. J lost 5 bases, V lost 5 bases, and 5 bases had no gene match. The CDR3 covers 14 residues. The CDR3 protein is CASRERERTGELFF. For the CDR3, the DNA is TGTGCCAGCAGGGAGCGGGAGAGGACCGGGGAGCTGTTTTTT.

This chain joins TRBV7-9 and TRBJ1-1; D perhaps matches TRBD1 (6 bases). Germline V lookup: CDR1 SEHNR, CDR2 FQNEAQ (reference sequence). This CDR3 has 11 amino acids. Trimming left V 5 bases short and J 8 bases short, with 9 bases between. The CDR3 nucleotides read TGTGCCAGCAGCGCCGGGACAGAAGCTTTCTTT. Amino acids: CASSAGTEAFF.

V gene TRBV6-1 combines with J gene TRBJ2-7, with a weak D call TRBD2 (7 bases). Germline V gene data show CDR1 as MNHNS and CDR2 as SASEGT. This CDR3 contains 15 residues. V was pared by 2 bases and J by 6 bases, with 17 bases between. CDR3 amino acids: CASSERGLRGAEQYF. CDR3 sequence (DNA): TGTGCCAGCAGTGAAAGAGGACTCCGGGGGGCCGAGCAGTACTTC.

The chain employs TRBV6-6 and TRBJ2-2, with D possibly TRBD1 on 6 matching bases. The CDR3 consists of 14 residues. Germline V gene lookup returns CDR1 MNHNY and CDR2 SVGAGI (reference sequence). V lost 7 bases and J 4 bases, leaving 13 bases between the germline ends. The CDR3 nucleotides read TGTGCCAGCACCACCCGAGGGGGCACCGGGGAGCTGTTTTTT. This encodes CASTTRGGTGELFF.

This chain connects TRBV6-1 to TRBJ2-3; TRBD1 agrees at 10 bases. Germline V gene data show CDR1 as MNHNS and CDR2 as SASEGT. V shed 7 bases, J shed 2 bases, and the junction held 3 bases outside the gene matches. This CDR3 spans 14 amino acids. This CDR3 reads CASTDRGNTDTQYF. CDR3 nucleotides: TGTGCCAGCACGGACAGGGGGAACACAGATACGCAGTATTTT.

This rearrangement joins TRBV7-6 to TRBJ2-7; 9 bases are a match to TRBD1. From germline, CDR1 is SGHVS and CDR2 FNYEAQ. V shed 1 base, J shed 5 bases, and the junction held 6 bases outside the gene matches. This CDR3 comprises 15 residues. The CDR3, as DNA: TGTGCCAGCAGCTTAGGAATGGGACAGGGAGACGAGCAGTACTTC. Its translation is CASSLGMGQGDEQYF.

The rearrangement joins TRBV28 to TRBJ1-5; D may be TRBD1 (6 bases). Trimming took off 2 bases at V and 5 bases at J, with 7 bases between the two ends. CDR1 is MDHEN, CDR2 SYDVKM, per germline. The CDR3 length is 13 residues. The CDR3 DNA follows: TGTGCCAGCAGTTTACAGGGGTATCAGCCCCAGCATTTT. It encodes CASSLQGYQPQHF.

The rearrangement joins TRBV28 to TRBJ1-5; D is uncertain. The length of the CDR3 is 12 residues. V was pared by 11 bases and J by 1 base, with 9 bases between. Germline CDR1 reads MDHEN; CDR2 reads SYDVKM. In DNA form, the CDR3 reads TGTGCCTCCTCTACGAGCAATCAGCCCCAGCATTTT. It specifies CASSTSNQPQHF.

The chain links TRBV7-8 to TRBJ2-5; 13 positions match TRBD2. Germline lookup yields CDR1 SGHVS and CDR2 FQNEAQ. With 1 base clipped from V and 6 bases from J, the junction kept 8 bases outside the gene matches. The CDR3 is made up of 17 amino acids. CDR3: CASSLVRTSGSRQTQYF. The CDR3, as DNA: TGTGCCAGCAGCTTAGTACGGACTAGCGGGAGTCGGCAGACCCAGTACTTC.

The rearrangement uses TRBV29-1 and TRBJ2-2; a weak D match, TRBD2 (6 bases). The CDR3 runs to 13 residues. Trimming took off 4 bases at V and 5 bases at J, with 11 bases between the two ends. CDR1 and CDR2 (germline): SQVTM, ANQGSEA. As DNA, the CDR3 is TGCAGCGTTGCGGGAGTAAAAACCGGGGAGCTGTTTTTT. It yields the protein CSVAGVKTGELFF.

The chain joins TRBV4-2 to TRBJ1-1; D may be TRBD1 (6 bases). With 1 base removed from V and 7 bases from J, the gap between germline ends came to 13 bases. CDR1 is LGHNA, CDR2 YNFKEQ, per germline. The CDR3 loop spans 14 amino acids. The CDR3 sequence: CASSQALRGHEAFF. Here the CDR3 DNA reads TGTGCCAGCAGCCAAGCATTAAGGGGACATGAAGCTTTCTTT.

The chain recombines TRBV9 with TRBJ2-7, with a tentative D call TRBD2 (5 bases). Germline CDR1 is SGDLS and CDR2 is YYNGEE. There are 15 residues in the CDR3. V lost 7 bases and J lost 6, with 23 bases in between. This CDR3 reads CASSYEGNVFSEQYF. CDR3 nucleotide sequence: TGTGCCAGCTCCTACGAGGGAAACGTTTTTTCCGAGCAGTACTTC.

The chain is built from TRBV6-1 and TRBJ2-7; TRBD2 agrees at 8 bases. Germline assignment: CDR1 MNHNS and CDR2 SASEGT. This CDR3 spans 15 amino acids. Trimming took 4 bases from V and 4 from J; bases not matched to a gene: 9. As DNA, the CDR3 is TGTGCCAGCAGTGCCGGGGGGGATCGGGTGTACGAGCAGTACTTC. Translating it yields CASSAGGDRVYEQYF.

As DNA, the CDR3 is TGTGCCAGCAGCTTTCGCTCCACGGGGTTGCGTGCCACCGGGGAGCTGTTTTTT. Its translation is CASSFRSTGLRATGELFF. The chain has TRBV7-2 and TRBJ2-2; D might be TRBD2 (5 bases). Trimming left V 3 bases short and J 4 bases short, with 21 bases between. This CDR3 spans 18 amino acids. CDR1 is SGHTA, CDR2 FQGNSA, per germline. Using reference TRBV7-2 and TRBJ2-2 for the parts outside the CDR3, the full variable domain is GAGVSQSPSNKVTEKGKDVELRCDPISGHTALYWYRQSLGQGLEFLIYFQGNSAPDKSGLPSDRFSAERTGGSVSTLTIQRTQQEDSAVYLCASSFRSTGLRATGELFFGEGSRLTVL.

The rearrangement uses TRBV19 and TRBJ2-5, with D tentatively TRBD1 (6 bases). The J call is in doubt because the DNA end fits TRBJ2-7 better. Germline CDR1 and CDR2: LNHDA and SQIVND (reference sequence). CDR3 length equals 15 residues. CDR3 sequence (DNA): TGTGCCAGTAGCGATACCGGGACACTCTCCTACGAGCAGTACTTC. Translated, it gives CASSDTGTLSYEQYF.

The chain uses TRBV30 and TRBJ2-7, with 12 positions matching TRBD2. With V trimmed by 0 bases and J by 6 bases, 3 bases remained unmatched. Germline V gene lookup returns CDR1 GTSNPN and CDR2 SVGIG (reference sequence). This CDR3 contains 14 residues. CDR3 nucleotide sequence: TGTGCCTGGAGTGTAAGACTAGCGGGAGTCGAGCAGTACTTC. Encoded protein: CAWSVRLAGVEQYF.

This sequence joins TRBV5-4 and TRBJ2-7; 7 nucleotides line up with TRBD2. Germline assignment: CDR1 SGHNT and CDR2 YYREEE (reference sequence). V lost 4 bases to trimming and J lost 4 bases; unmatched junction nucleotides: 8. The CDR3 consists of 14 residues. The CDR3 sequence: CASSQDQRGYEQYF. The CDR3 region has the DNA TGTGCCAGCAGCCAGGACCAGCGGGGTTACGAGCAGTACTTC.

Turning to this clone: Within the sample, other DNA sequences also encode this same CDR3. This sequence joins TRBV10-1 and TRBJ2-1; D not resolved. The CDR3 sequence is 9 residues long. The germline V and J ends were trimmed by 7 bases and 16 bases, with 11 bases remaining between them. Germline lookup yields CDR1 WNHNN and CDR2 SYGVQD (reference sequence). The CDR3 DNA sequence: TGCGCCAGCACCTTTGACTGCTTCTTC. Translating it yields CASTFDCFF.

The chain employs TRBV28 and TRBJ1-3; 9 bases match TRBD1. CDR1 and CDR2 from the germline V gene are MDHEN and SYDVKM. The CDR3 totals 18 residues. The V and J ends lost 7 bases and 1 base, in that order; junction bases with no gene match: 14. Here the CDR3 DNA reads TGTGCCAGCACGCCCTCTGGGACGACAGGGGGTTCTGGAAACACCATATATTTT. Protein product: CASTPSGTTGGSGNTIYF.